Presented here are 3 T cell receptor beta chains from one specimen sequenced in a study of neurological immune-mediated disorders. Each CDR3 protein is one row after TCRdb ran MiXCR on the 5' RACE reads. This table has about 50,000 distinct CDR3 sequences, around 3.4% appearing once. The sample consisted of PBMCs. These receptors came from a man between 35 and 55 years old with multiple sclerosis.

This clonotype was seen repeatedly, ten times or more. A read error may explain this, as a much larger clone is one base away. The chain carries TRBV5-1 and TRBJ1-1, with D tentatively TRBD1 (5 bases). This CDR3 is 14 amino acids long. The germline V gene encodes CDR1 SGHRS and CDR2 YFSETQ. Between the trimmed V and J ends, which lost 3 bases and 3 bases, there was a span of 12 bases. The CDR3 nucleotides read TGCGCCAGCAGCTCGGACATAATGTACACTGAAGCTTTCTTT. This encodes CASSSDIMYTEAFF.

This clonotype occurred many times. CDR3 amino acids: CSARDPGGWNYGYTF. The CDR3 coding sequence is TGCAGTGCTAGAGATCCCGGGGGTTGGAACTATGGCTACACCTTC. The rearrangement links TRBV20-1 to TRBJ1-2, with D possibly being TRBD1 (5 bases). The CDR3 totals 15 residues. Trimming pared 0 bases from V and 2 bases from J, leaving 13 bases between. Germline assignment: CDR1 DFQATT and CDR2 SNEGSKA (reference sequence).

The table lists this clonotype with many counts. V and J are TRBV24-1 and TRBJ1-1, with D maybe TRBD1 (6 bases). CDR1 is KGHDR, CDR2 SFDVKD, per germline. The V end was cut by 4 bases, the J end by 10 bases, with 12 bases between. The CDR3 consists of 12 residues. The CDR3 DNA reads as TGTGCCACCAGTGACCCGGACAGAGTAGCTTTCTTT. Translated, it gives CATSDPDRVAFF.